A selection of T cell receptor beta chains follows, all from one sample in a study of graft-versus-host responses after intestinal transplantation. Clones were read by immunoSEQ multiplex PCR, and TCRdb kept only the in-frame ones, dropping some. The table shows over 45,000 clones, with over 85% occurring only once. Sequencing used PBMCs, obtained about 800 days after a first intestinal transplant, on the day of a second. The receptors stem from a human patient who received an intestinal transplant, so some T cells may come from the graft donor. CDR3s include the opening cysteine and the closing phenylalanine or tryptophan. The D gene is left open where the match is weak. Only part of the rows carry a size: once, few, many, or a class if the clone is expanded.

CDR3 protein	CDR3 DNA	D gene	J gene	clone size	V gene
CASSPRFFSGNTIYF	TGTGCCAGCAGCCCCCGGTTCTTCTCTGGAAACACCATATATTTT	-	TRBJ1-3	-	TRBV6-5
CASLEGTSRTTRQYF	TGTGCCAGTCTCGAAGGGACTAGCAGAACTACGAGGCAGTACTTC	TRBD2	TRBJ2-7	-	TRBV2
CASSLEGRASNEQFF	TGCGCCAGCAGCTTGGAAGGGAGGGCCAGCAATGAGCAGTTCTTC	TRBD2	TRBJ2-1	-	TRBV5-1
CSVARGLADGYTF	TGCAGCGTTGCCCGTGGACTTGCGGATGGCTACACCTTC	-	TRBJ1-2	-	TRBV29-1
CASSLGYWNTGELFF	TGTGCCAGCAGCTTAGGTTACTGGAACACCGGGGAGCTGTTTTTT	-	TRBJ2-2	-	TRBV7-6
CASSGGSTDTQYF	TGTGCCAGCAGTGGGGGGAGCACAGATACGCAGTATTTT	-	TRBJ2-3	-	TRBV6-4
CASSMDGGGYEQYF	TGTGCCAGTAGTATGGATGGGGGGGGATACGAGCAGTACTTC	TRBD2	TRBJ2-7	few	TRBV19
CASSYDELEPQHF	TGTGCCAGCAGTTACGACGAACTTGAGCCCCAGCATTTT	-	TRBJ1-5	-	TRBV6-5
CASSLDLGRQYF	TGTGCCAGCAGCTTAGATTTGGGTCGACAGTACTTC	-	TRBJ2-4	-	TRBV11-2
CSVESGLYNEQFF	TGCAGCGTTGAGTCGGGACTTTACAATGAGCAGTTCTTC	-	TRBJ2-1	-	TRBV29-1
CASSFGGVGTDTQYF	TGTGCCAGCAGCTTCGGGGGAGTGGGCACAGATACGCAGTATTTT	-	TRBJ2-3	-	TRBV13
CASSFDRVAYNEQFF	TGTGCCAGCAGCTTCGACAGGGTAGCCTACAATGAGCAGTTCTTC	TRBD1	TRBJ2-1	-	TRBV11-2
CATGTSGNGELFF	TGTGCCACCGGGACTAGCGGGAATGGGGAGCTGTTTTTT	-	TRBJ2-2	-	TRBV21-1
CASSPTPDTQRFF	TGTGCCAGCAGCCCTACCCCTGACACCCAGCGGTTCTTC	-	TRBJ2-1	-	TRBV5-4
CAWRGGAGEPFF	TGTGCCTGGAGAGGGGGGGCCGGGGAGCCGTTTTTT	-	TRBJ2-2	once	TRBV30
CASSPQLVLHEQYF	TGTGCCAGCAGTCCCCAGCTAGTACTCCACGAGCAGTACTTC	-	TRBJ2-7	-	TRBV25-1
CASRETGQGRYGYTF	TGCGCCAGCAGGGAAACCGGACAGGGTCGCTATGGCTACACCTTC	TRBD1	TRBJ1-2	once	TRBV10-2
CASSSGGTEAFF	TGTGCCAGCAGTTCCGGAGGCACTGAAGCTTTCTTT	-	TRBJ1-1	-	TRBV6-5
CASSYSGGRAYEQYF	TGTGCCAGCAGTTACTCCGGCGGGAGGGCCTACGAGCAGTACTTC	TRBD2	TRBJ2-7	-	TRBV6-5
CASSLGPYNEQFF	TGTGCCAGCAGCCTGGGACCATACAATGAGCAGTTCTTC	-	TRBJ2-1	-	TRBV6-5
CASRRSSGGSYEQYF	TGTGCCAGCAGACGCTCTAGCGGCGGCTCCTACGAGCAGTACTTC	TRBD2	TRBJ2-7	-	TRBV6-1
CASSPPPQGTQYF	TGTGCCAGCAGTCCTCCACCGCAGGGTACGCAGTATTTT	-	TRBJ2-3	-	TRBV28
CATSPDLGNTEAFF	TGTGCCACCAGTCCCGACTTGGGGAACACTGAAGCTTTCTTT	-	TRBJ1-1	-	TRBV15
CASSLYLSRSEGTDTQYF	TGTGCCAGCAGCTTATACCTCAGTCGGTCGGAGGGCACAGATACGCAGTATTTT	-	TRBJ2-3	-	TRBV11-2
CASSSRGATNEKLFF	TGTGCCAGCAGTTCCCGGGGGGCAACTAATGAAAAACTGTTTTTT	-	TRBJ1-4	-	TRBV28
CASSLGGGYNTGELFF	TGTGCCAGCAGCTTAGGCGGCGGGTACAACACCGGGGAGCTGTTTTTT	-	TRBJ2-2	-	TRBV7-6
CASSPSGGLYGYTF	TGTGCCAGCAGCCCGTCAGGGGGCCTCTATGGCTACACCTTC	TRBD1	TRBJ1-2	-	TRBV6-5
CASRPTAGGFRVEQYF	TGTGCCAGCCGACCGACCGCAGGGGGGTTTCGGGTCGAGCAGTACTTC	-	TRBJ2-7	-	TRBV11-2
CASSLSGTHYNEQFF	TGCGCCAGCAGCTTGTCCGGGACACACTACAATGAGCAGTTCTTC	-	TRBJ2-1	-	TRBV5-1
CASSLRSSESYEQYF	TGTGCCAGCAGTTTAAGGTCTAGCGAGAGCTACGAGCAGTACTTC	-	TRBJ2-7	-	TRBV27
CATSREAVSNQPQHF	TGTGCCACCAGCAGAGAGGCAGTGAGCAATCAGCCCCAGCATTTT	-	TRBJ1-5	-	TRBV15